The table lists the clone carrying this T cell receptor beta chain with a few counts. Primed by a sample-barcoded 5' primer and a J-beta primer mix, a second PCR proceeded for about 6 to 12 cycles. TCRdb processed the 5' RACE reads anew with MiXCR; each CDR3 protein has one entry. The sample shows some 760,000 distinct CDR3 sequences, approximately 25% of them seen only once. This specimen comes from a study of blood T cells in healthy people across ages. CDR3 size: 14 residues. Trimming stripped 5 bases from V and 7 bases from J, with 17 bases between. The germline V gene encodes CDR1 SEHNR and CDR2 FQNEAQ (reference sequence). This same sample was also taken into another study, of T cells of mothers and their children.

This chain links TRBV7-9 with TRBJ2-5; the D gene is possibly TRBD2 (6 bases). The sequencing input was blood. This clonotype was sampled from a boy younger than 18 in good health. The DNA for the CDR3 is TGTGCCAGCAGCCCGTCTAGCGACCGTCGGACCCAGTACTTC. This encodes CASSPSSDRRTQYF.